This T cell receptor beta chain was profiled in a study of cytomegalovirus exposure and HLA in healthy donors. The study, taken as a whole, reports: DRB1 showed the most TCR associations and HLA-C the fewest in a later analysis, as rates varied by HLA locus. In an earlier analysis, most TCR beta V segments were productive about 87% or about 30% of the time. The study reported that TCR beta sequences accurately predicted HLA-A and HLA-B alleles in most subjects.

The PCR was carried out with 60 Vbeta primers and 13 Jbeta primers. Assay used: immunoSEQ multiplex PCR; TCRdb lists only in-frame clones, some missing. The sample carries fewer than 300,000 clones, 80% recorded once. Remarks on this clone: Its antigen is as yet unknown.

There are 15 residues in the CDR3. Germline V gives CDR1 LNHDA, CDR2 SQIVND (reference sequence). With V trimmed by 6 bases and J by 5 bases, 6 bases remained unmatched. The source material was PBMCs. This sequence joins TRBV19 and TRBJ2-1; 11 bases map to TRBD2. The sequence was obtained from a girl aged 2 to 10 in good health and CMV-seronegative. For the CDR3, the DNA is TGTGCCAGTAGCTGGGGACTAGCGGAAAACAATGAGCAGTTCTTC. Translating it yields CASSWGLAENNEQFF.